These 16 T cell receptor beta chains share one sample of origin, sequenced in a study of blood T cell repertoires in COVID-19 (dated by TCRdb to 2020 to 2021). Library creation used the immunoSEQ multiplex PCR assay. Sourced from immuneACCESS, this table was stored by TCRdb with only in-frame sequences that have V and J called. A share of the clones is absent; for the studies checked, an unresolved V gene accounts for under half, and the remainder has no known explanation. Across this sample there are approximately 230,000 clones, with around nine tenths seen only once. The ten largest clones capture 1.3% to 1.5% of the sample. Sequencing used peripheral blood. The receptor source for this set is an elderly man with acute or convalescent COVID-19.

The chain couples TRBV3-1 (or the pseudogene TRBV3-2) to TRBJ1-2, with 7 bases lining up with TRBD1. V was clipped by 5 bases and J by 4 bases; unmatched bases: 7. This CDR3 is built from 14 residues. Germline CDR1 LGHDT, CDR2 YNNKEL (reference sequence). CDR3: CASSSGTVSYGYTF. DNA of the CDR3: TGTGCCAGCAGCTCCGGGACAGTGAGCTATGGCTACACCTTC.

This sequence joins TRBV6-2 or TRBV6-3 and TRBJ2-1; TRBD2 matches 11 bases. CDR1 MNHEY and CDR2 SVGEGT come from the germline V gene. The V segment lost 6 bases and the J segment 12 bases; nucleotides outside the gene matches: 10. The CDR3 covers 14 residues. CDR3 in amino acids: CASSSSGGLKVQFF. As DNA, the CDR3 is TGTGCCAGCAGCTCTAGCGGGGGGCTCAAGGTGCAGTTCTTC.

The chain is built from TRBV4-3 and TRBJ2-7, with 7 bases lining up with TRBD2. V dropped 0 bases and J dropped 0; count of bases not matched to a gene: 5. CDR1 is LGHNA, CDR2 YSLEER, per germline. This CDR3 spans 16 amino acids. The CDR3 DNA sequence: TGCGCCAGCAGCCAAGACCGCCGGACTAGCTCCTACGAGCAGTACTTC. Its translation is CASSQDRRTSSYEQYF.

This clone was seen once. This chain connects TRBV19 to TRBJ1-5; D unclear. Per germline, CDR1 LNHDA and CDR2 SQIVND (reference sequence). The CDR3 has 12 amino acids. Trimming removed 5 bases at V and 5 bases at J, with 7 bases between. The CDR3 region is CASSGPHQPQHF. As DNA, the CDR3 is TGTGCCAGTAGTGGCCCCCATCAGCCCCAGCATTTT.

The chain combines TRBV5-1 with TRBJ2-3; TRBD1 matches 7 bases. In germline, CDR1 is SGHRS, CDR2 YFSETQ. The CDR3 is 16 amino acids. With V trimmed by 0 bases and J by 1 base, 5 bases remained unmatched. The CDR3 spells CASSLALGQGTDTQYF. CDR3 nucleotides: TGCGCCAGCAGCTTGGCCCTAGGACAGGGCACAGATACGCAGTATTTT.

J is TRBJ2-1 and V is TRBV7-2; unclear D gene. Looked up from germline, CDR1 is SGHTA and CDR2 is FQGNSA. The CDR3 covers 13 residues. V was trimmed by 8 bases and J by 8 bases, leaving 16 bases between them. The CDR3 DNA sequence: TGTGCCAGCTCTAAACGCTATGGAGATGAGCAGTTCTTC. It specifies CASSKRYGDEQFF.

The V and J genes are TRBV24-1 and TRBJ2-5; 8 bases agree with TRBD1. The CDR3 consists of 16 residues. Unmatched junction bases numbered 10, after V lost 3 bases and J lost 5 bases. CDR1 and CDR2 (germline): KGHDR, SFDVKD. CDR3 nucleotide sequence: TGTGCCACCAGTGATGCGGACAGGGTCGGTGTTGAGACCCAGTACTTC. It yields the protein CATSDADRVGVETQYF.

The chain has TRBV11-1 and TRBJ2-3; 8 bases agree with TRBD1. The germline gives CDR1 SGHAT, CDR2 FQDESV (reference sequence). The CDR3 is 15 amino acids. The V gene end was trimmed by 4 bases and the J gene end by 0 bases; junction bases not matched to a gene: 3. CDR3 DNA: TGTGCCAGCAGCTCTCAGGGGGCTAGCACAGATACGCAGTATTTT. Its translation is CASSSQGASTDTQYF.

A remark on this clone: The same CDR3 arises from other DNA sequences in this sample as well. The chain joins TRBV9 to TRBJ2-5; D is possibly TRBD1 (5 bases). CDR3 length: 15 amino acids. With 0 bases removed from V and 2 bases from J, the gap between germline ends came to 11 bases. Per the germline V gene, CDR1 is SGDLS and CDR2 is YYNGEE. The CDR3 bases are TGTGCCAGCAGCGTAGGAGGCAGGGATCAAGAGACCCAGTACTTC. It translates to CASSVGGRDQETQYF.

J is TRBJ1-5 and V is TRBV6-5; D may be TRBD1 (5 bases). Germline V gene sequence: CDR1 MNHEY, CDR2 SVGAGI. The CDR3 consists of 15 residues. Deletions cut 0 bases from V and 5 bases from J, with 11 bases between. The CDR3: CASSYSGGADQPQHF. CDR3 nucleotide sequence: TGTGCCAGCAGTTACTCGGGAGGGGCTGATCAGCCCCAGCATTTT.

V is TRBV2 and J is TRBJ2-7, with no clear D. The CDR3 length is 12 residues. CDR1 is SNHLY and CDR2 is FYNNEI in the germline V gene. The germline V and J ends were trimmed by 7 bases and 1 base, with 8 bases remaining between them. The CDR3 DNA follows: TGTGCCAGCAATCAGGCTTCCTACGAGCAGTACTTC. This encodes CASNQASYEQYF.

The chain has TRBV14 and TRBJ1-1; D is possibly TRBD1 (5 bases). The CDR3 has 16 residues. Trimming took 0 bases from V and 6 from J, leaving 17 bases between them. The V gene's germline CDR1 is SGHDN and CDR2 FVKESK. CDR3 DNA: TGTGCCAGCAGCCAAGATTGGAGGGGCCCTGAAGCTGAAGCTTTCTTT. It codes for CASSQDWRGPEAEAFF.

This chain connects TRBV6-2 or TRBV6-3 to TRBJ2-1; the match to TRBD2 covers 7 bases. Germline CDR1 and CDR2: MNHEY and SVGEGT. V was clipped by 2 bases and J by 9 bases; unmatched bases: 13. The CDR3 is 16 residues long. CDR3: CASSYVGGRSSVEQFF. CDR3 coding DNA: TGTGCCAGCAGTTACGTTGGCGGGAGATCCTCGGTTGAGCAGTTCTTC.

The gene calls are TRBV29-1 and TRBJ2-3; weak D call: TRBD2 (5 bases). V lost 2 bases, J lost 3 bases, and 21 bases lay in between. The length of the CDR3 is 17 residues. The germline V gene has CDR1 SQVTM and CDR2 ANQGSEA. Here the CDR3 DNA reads TGCAGCGTTGAATTGGTCACTAGGTTATTAGAGACAGATACGCAGTATTTT. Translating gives CSVELVTRLLETDTQYF.

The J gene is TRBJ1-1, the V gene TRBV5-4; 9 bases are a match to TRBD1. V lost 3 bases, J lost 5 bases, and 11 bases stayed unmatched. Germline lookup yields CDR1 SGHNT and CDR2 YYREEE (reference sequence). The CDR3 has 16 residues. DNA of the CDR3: TGTGCCAGCAGCTCTCAATTGGACAGGGGAGGGACTGAAGCTTTCTTT. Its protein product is CASSSQLDRGGTEAFF.

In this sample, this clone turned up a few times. The CDR3 bases are TGTGCCAGCAGCCAAGTGGAAACAGTCCATCAGCCCCAGCATTTT. It is translated as CASSQVETVHQPQHF. The gene calls are TRBV4-2 and TRBJ1-5; D not resolved. There are 15 residues in the CDR3. Deletions cut 1 base from V and 5 bases from J, with 12 bases between. Germline CDR1 is LGHNA and CDR2 is YNFKEQ.